This T cell receptor beta chain comes out of a study of cytomegalovirus exposure and HLA in healthy donors. Researchers ran the PCR with 60 Vbeta and 13 Jbeta primers. The assay was immunoSEQ multiplex PCR, and TCRdb's table has in-frame clones only and misses some. The sample lists some 130,000 clones, roughly four fifths occurring once. CDR3 length: 14 amino acids. V shed 10 bases and J 3 bases; nucleotides not matched to a gene: 9. In germline, CDR1 is SEHNR, CDR2 FQNEAQ (reference sequence). Notes on the study in general: Associated with cytomegalovirus, according to the listing, were around 170 TCR beta chains. The Asian-associated ancestry cluster reportedly had fewer N-insertions than the approximately 650-donor mean in a later analysis. In an earlier analysis, productive rearrangement rates for most beta V segments clustered near 87% or 30%.

Worth noting for this clone: As yet, its antigen is unknown.

The TCR comes from a young man in good health and CMV-seronegative. Sequenced material: PBMCs. The rearrangement uses TRBV7-9 and TRBJ2-3, with 8 positions matching TRBD2. The CDR3 loop reads CATESGSTTDTQYF. The CDR3 DNA follows: TGTGCCACTGAAAGCGGGAGTACGACAGATACGCAGTATTTT.